This TCR beta chain is from a study of OX40 agonist ivuxolimab in advanced cancers. Notes on the study in general: Averaged across samples, CD8+ T cells carried more expanded clones than CD4+ did.

A history of autoimmune disease or systemic immunosuppression excluded patients. The repertoire was sequenced with immunoSEQ multiplex PCR; TCRdb's copy has only in-frame clones and lacks some. The table includes some 19,000 clones, about four fifths detected once. As concerns this clone: What it binds is unknown.

Germline V gene sequence: CDR1 SGHDT, CDR2 YYEEEE. V lost 4 bases and J lost 3, with 14 bases in between. CDR3 length equals 15 residues. The chain carries TRBV5-6 and TRBJ2-1; the D gene is possibly TRBD2 (5 bases). The clonotype was recovered from an adult with an advanced solid tumor such as melanoma, head and neck, liver or kidney cancer. This sample comprised CD4+ or CD8+ T cells sorted from blood, obtained in a trial of the OX40 agonist ivuxolimab. CDR3 in DNA: TGTGCCAGCAGCCCGGGATCCTTGAACTACAATGAGCAGTTCTTC. Translated, it gives CASSPGSLNYNEQFF. The full variable domain, rest sourced from reference TRBV5-6 and TRBJ2-1, is DAGVTQSPTHLIKTRGQQVTLRCSPKSGHDTVSWYQQALGQGPQFIFQYYEEEERQRGNFPDRFSGHQFPNYSSELNVNALLLGDSALYLCASSPGSLNYNEQFFGPGTRLTVL.